This T cell receptor beta chain was recovered during a study of blood T cell repertoires in COVID-19. Sequencing used immunoSEQ multiplex PCR; TCRdb keeps in-frame clones, though not all of them. In the table there are 130,000 to 150,000 clones, about 86% of which are singletons. From germline, CDR1 is KGHSH and CDR2 LQKENI. The CDR3 consists of 12 residues. With V trimmed by 5 bases and J by 5 bases, 1 base remained unmatched. The clonotype comes from a human donor in a cohort sampled during active COVID-19. The J gene is TRBJ2-3, the V gene TRBV18; 7 bases agree with TRBD1. Specimen: peripheral blood. In DNA form, the CDR3 reads TGTGCCAGCTCAACAGGGGTAGATACGCAGTATTTT. This codes for CASSTGVDTQYF.